Below are 26 T cell receptor beta chains sequenced from a single sample in a study of memory CD4+ T cells and cytomegalovirus serostatus. Using immunoSEQ multiplex PCR, the repertoire was profiled, and TCRdb retains in-frame clones only, with some absent. The data show under 50,000 clones, 60% to 80% seen once. Single viable CD3+CD4+CD8-CD45RO+ cells were sorted as the memory CD4+ T cells. Sequencing was performed on memory CD4+ T cells from blood. These TCRs come from an adult in good health and CMV-seronegative.

Details on this clone: Sequence at one end of the junction differs from germline and may be a read error. This chain uses TRBV4-3 with TRBJ2-3; D may correspond to TRBD1 or TRBD2 (6 bases each). Germline V CDR1 and CDR2: LGHNA, YSLEER. The CDR3 covers 15 residues. DNA for the CDR3: TGCGCCAGCAGGCAAGGGGGGACTAGCACAGATACGCAGTATTTT. Its translation is CASRQGGTSTDTQYF.

Comment on this clone: Other DNA sequences within the sample encode an identical CDR3. V is TRBV5-1 and J is TRBJ1-3; D possibly corresponds to TRBD1 (5 bases). Germline loops: CDR1 SGHRS, CDR2 YFSETQ. Trimming removed 4 bases at V and 0 bases at J, with 8 bases between. This CDR3 spans 14 amino acids. The CDR3 sequence is CASSAGASGNTIYF. Written as DNA, the CDR3 is TGCGCCAGCAGCGCTGGGGCCTCTGGAAACACCATATATTTT.

The chain is built from TRBV9 and TRBJ1-5, with TRBD1 identical over 9 bases. V lost 3 bases and J lost 7; bases outside the gene matches: 5. The CDR3 extends over 14 amino acids. In germline, CDR1 is SGDLS, CDR2 YYNGEE. The CDR3 nucleotides read TGTGCCAGCAGCGCCACAGGGGGCGGCCAGCCCCAGCATTTT. It encodes CASSATGGGQPQHF. Filled out from reference TRBV9 and TRBJ1-5, the complete variable domain reads DSGVTQTPKHLITATGQRVTLRCSPRSGDLSVYWYQQSLDQGLQFLIQYYNGEERAKGNILERFSAQQFPDLHSELNLSSLELGDSALYFCASSATGGGQPQHFGDGTRLSIL.

This rearrangement joins TRBV14 to TRBJ2-7, with D possibly matching TRBD2 (6 bases). V lost 1 base and J lost 5, with 12 bases in between. The CDR3 totals 14 residues. Germline CDR1 SGHDN, CDR2 FVKESK. CDR3 sequence reads: CASSQVGRGHEQYF. The CDR3 DNA follows: TGTGCCAGCAGCCAAGTCGGGCGGGGCCACGAGCAGTACTTC.

The chain couples TRBV6-1 to TRBJ1-1; TRBD1 matches at 10 bases. Germline values: CDR1 MNHNS, CDR2 SASEGT. This CDR3 comprises 15 residues. V lost 10 bases to trimming and J lost 0 bases; unmatched junction nucleotides: 8. CDR3 coding DNA: TGTGCCAACGCGGACAGGGGGAGCATGAACACTGAAGCTTTCTTT. It codes for CANADRGSMNTEAFF.

The J gene is TRBJ1-1, the V gene TRBV6-5; tentative D call: TRBD1 (5 bases). Germline lookup yields CDR1 MNHEY and CDR2 SVGAGI. The CDR3 is 14 amino acids. V was clipped by 8 bases and J by 6 bases, with 19 bases between them. CDR3 DNA: TGTGCCAGCTTTGTAGGGACGCTCCCCCCTGAAGCTTTCTTT. Its translation is CASFVGTLPPEAFF.

This clone came up a few times. The chain employs TRBV5-5 and TRBJ1-2; D call uncertain. Germline values: CDR1 SGHKS, CDR2 YYEKEE (reference sequence). The germline V and J ends were trimmed by 2 bases and 4 bases, with 6 bases remaining between them. This CDR3 contains 12 residues. The CDR3 nucleotides read TGTGCCAGCAGCTTTGCACCCTATGGCTACACCTTC. Protein sequence: CASSFAPYGYTF.

This clone was counted once. The chain combines TRBV11-1 with TRBJ2-7; D might be TRBD1 or TRBD2, each matching 5 bases. Trimming stripped 5 bases from V and 0 bases from J, with 11 bases between. Germline CDR1 reads SGHAT; CDR2 reads FQDESV (reference sequence). The CDR3 is 14 residues long. This CDR3 reads CASSLGTDSYEQYF. CDR3 DNA sequence: TGTGCCAGCAGCCTAGGGACGGACTCCTACGAGCAGTACTTC.

The chain couples TRBV30 to TRBJ1-4; 10 nucleotides agree with TRBD1. V gave up 5 bases and J gave up 8 bases; unmatched junction bases: 8. Germline V gene sequence: CDR1 GTSNPN, CDR2 SVGIG (reference sequence). The CDR3 is 14 amino acids. The CDR3 DNA reads as TGTGCCTGGCAGCGGACAGGGGGGAACGAAAAACTGTTTTTT. This codes for CAWQRTGGNEKLFF.

This clone occurred a few times. The chain links TRBV7-2 to TRBJ2-6; the D gene could be TRBD1 or TRBD2 (5 bases each). The V gene's germline CDR1 is SGHTA and CDR2 FQGNSA. The CDR3 extends over 15 amino acids. V was trimmed by 5 bases and J by 0 bases, leaving 8 bases between them. The CDR3 reads CASSRDLSGANVLTF. CDR3 nucleotides: TGTGCCAGCAGCCGGGACCTCTCTGGGGCCAACGTCCTGACTTTC.

V is TRBV29-1 and J is TRBJ1-2; possible D gene TRBD1, 5 bases. CDR3 length: 15 residues. The V and J ends lost 1 base and 4 bases respectively, with 16 bases between them. CDR1 is SQVTM, CDR2 ANQGSEA, per germline. The CDR3, as DNA: TGCAGCGTTGAAGTGGGAGAGGGGCCTACCTATGGCTACACCTTC. As protein: CSVEVGEGPTYGYTF.

This clone was seen once. This chain links TRBV5-6 with TRBJ1-2; D remains ambiguous. Germline V lookup: CDR1 SGHDT, CDR2 YYEEEE. The CDR3 has 13 amino acids. V was trimmed by 0 bases and J by 0 bases, leaving 3 bases between them. The CDR3 region has the DNA TGTGCCAGCAGCTTGGGGGCTAACTATGGCTACACCTTC. Translating gives CASSLGANYGYTF.

The J gene is TRBJ2-7, the V gene TRBV6-5; 7 bases fit TRBD1. V trimming: 8 bases; J trimming: 1 base; junction bases outside the gene matches: 8. The CDR3 runs to 14 residues. Germline lookup yields CDR1 MNHEY and CDR2 SVGAGI. The CDR3 nucleotides read TGTGCCAGCCGAGCAGGGGGAATTTCCTACGAGCAGTACTTC. It is translated as CASRAGGISYEQYF.

This clone was found once. The V gene is TRBV11-3, the J gene TRBJ1-6, with D possibly TRBD1 on 5 matching bases. Germline assignment: CDR1 SGHNT and CDR2 YENEEA. V was pared by 4 bases and J by 7 bases, with 11 bases between. The CDR3 covers 14 residues. CDR3 DNA: TGTGCCAGCAGCTCCAGGGACTCCAATTCACCCCTCCACTTT. This codes for CASSSRDSNSPLHF.

The genes are TRBV15 and TRBJ1-5; TRBD1 is a possible D gene (5 bases). Germline loops: CDR1 LNHNV, CDR2 YYDKDF (reference sequence). The germline V and J ends were trimmed by 2 bases and 2 bases, with 7 bases remaining between them. The CDR3 covers 14 residues. DNA for the CDR3: TGTGCCACCAGCAGACAAGGGGGCAATCAGCCCCAGCATTTT. This sequence encodes CATSRQGGNQPQHF.

V usage is TRBV2 and J usage is TRBJ1-6; D is uncertain. The CDR3 is 14 amino acids. Looked up from germline, CDR1 is SNHLY and CDR2 is FYNNEI. Trimming pared 6 bases from V and 10 bases from J, leaving 16 bases between. CDR3 in amino acids: CASRLSSWGSPLHF. Written as DNA, the CDR3 is TGTGCCAGCAGGCTGTCCTCCTGGGGATCACCCCTCCACTTT.

This clone was counted a few times. This chain uses TRBV5-4 with TRBJ1-1, with TRBD1 as a possible D gene (5 bases). The germline gives CDR1 SGHNT, CDR2 YYREEE (reference sequence). V was shortened by 5 bases and J by 0 bases, with 11 bases between the two germline ends. CDR3 size: 14 residues. The CDR3 is CASRMGELNTEAFF. As DNA, the CDR3 is TGTGCCAGCAGGATGGGGGAATTGAACACTGAAGCTTTCTTT.

This sequence joins TRBV4-2 and TRBJ2-7; TRBD1 matches 7 bases. The CDR3 is made up of 14 amino acids. V trimming: 1 base; J trimming: 7 bases; junction bases outside the gene matches: 7. Germline CDR1 reads LGHNA; CDR2 reads YNFKEQ. CDR3 DNA: TGTGCCAGCAGCCAAGGGATTCGCAGGGGGGAGCAGTACTTC. This encodes CASSQGIRRGEQYF.

The rearrangement joins TRBV29-1 to TRBJ2-3, with TRBD2 identical over 10 bases. There are 14 residues in the CDR3. The trim removed 6 bases at V and 6 bases at J, leaving 9 bases unmatched. CDR1 and CDR2 (germline): SQVTM, ANQGSEA. The CDR3 DNA follows: TGCAGCGTCCTACTAGCGGGGCCTGCGGATACGCAGTATTTT. It specifies CSVLLAGPADTQYF.

This clone was seen a single time. J is TRBJ1-3 and V is TRBV4-3; D is perhaps TRBD1 (6 bases). Germline assignment: CDR1 LGHNA and CDR2 YSLEER. The CDR3 has 18 amino acids. V gave up 2 bases and J gave up 2 bases, with 19 bases separating them. In nucleotides, the CDR3 is TGCGCCAGCAGCCAAAACCCGGCTCTGGCAGGGGCTGGAAACACCATATATTTT. Residues: CASSQNPALAGAGNTIYF.

CDR3 amino acids: CAWARDQGFQPQHF. DNA of the CDR3: TGTGCCTGGGCCCGGGACCAAGGGTTCCAGCCCCAGCATTTT. The chain recombines TRBV30 with TRBJ1-5; D is perhaps TRBD1 (5 bases). In germline, CDR1 is GTSNPN, CDR2 SVGIG (reference sequence). V was shortened by 5 bases and J by 7 bases, with 18 bases between the two germline ends. The CDR3 totals 14 residues.

The chain is built from TRBV29-1 and TRBJ2-1; D unresolved. Germline CDR1 is SQVTM and CDR2 is ANQGSEA. With 4 bases removed from V and 5 bases from J, the gap between germline ends came to 6 bases. The CDR3 has 11 amino acids. The CDR3 region is CSVVTHNEQFF. In DNA form, the CDR3 reads TGCAGCGTTGTAACGCACAATGAGCAGTTCTTC.

The gene calls are TRBV9 and TRBJ1-3; D is possibly TRBD1 (5 bases). The CDR3 consists of 15 residues. Germline V gene data show CDR1 as SGDLS and CDR2 as YYNGEE. Deletions cut 0 bases from V and 3 bases from J, with 10 bases between. CDR3 coding DNA: TGTGCCAGCAGCGTAGAGGGTAGGGGTGGAAACACCATATATTTT. Protein sequence: CASSVEGRGGNTIYF.

V gene TRBV7-9 combines with J gene TRBJ1-6; 9 bases align to TRBD1. This CDR3 is built from 16 residues. CDR1 and CDR2 from the germline V gene are SEHNR and FQNEAQ (reference sequence). The J segment lost 4 bases and the V segment lost 5 bases, leaving 6 bases of the junction unmatched. CDR3 sequence: CASSMGQGFYNSPLHF. CDR3 DNA sequence: TGTGCCAGCAGCATGGGACAGGGTTTTTATAATTCACCCCTCCACTTT.

V is TRBV19 and J is TRBJ1-1; 9 positions match TRBD1. The CDR3 runs to 18 residues. Germline assignment: CDR1 LNHDA and CDR2 SQIVND (reference sequence). V dropped 4 bases and J dropped 5; count of bases not matched to a gene: 17. Here the CDR3 reads CASSTRLLGGTGQTEAFF. In DNA, the CDR3 is TGTGCCAGTAGTACCCGCCTCCTGGGGGGGACAGGGCAAACTGAAGCTTTCTTT.

The gene calls are TRBV19 and TRBJ1-1; 7 bases align to TRBD1. This CDR3 contains 16 residues. Germline trimming cut 8 bases from V and 7 bases from J; bases unmatched to any gene: 19. Per the germline V gene, CDR1 is LNHDA and CDR2 is SQIVND (reference sequence). CDR3 DNA: TGTGCCAGTCTTACGGGAGGGGGCGCACCCACCAATGAAGCTTTCTTT. Its translation: CASLTGGGAPTNEAFF.